These 17 T cell receptor beta chains came from one sample sequenced in a study of glioma-infiltrating T cells. TCR alpha and beta CDR3 regions were amplified from RNA using iRepertoire nested multiplex PCR. One entry per CDR3 protein, called by TCRdb with MiXCR from the multiplex PCR reads. Altogether about 180,000 distinct CDR3 sequences are present, around 40% being singletons, with the ten largest covering around 5.2%. Sequences were obtained from glioma tissue, nonneoplastic brain tissue, or PBMCs (not recorded which). Receptors were obtained from a human donor with low-grade glioma or glioblastoma, undergoing nonglioma brain surgery, or in good health (not recorded which).

A remark on this clonotype: This may come from a read error, since a much larger clone is one base off. The rearrangement uses TRBV20-1 and TRBJ2-3; possible D gene TRBD2, 5 bases. V lost 0 bases and J lost 2, with 15 bases in between. This CDR3 has 16 amino acids. Germline V gives CDR1 DFQATT, CDR2 SNEGSKA (reference sequence). DNA for the CDR3: TGCAGTGCTAGAGATCCGGAGGCAGACTTCACAGATACGCAGTATTTT. This sequence encodes CSARDPEADFTDTQYF.

The J gene is TRBJ2-3, the V gene TRBV4-1; D perhaps matches TRBD1 (6 bases). Germline V gives CDR1 MGHRA, CDR2 YSYEKL. V dropped 1 base and J dropped 0 bases, with 8 bases sitting between them. The CDR3 has 15 amino acids. CDR3 sequence: CASSQADSSTDTQYF. The CDR3 bases are TGCGCCAGCAGCCAAGCGGACAGTAGCACAGATACGCAGTATTTT.

This clonotype occurred many times. The rearrangement links TRBV2 to TRBJ1-1; D gene ambiguous. Germline-derived CDR1 and CDR2 are SNHLY and FYNNEI. The V end was cut by 4 bases, the J end by 0 bases, with 12 bases between. The CDR3 extends over 15 amino acids. This CDR3 reads CASSGMGSLNTEAFF. The CDR3 bases are TGTGCCAGCAGTGGGATGGGCAGTTTGAACACTGAAGCTTTCTTT.

Concerning this clonotype itself: This may be a read error: a much more frequent sequence differs by one nucleotide. The rearrangement uses TRBV28 and TRBJ1-2; D is perhaps TRBD1 (6 bases). Germline lookup yields CDR1 MDHEN and CDR2 SYDVKM. This CDR3 has 15 amino acids. The CDR3 here is CACSLWDMPRMGYTF. The DNA for the CDR3 is TGTGCCTGCAGTTTATGGGACATGCCCAGGATGGGCTACACCTTC.

This clonotype came up many times. The chain is built from TRBV20-1 and TRBJ2-5; D uncertain. The ends were cut back, 4 bases at V and 7 bases at J, with 7 bases in the middle. Per the germline V gene, CDR1 is DFQATT and CDR2 is SNEGSKA (reference sequence). CDR3 length: 10 amino acids. CDR3: CSATAGTQYF. Written as DNA, the CDR3 is TGCAGTGCTACCGCAGGGACCCAGTACTTC.

The chain uses TRBV7-2 and TRBJ2-7; D ambiguous. Germline CDR1 and CDR2: SGHTA and FQGNSA. CDR3 length: 12 amino acids. With 5 bases removed from V and 6 bases from J, the gap between germline ends came to 11 bases. CDR3 coding DNA: TGTGCCAGCAGCCAGGATAGGCTCGAGCAGTACTTC. As protein: CASSQDRLEQYF.

Of note for this clonotype: A clone one base away is much larger, so this may be a read error. This sequence joins TRBV28 and TRBJ2-3; unclear D gene. The CDR3 length is 15 residues. Trimming shortened V by 2 bases and J by 0 bases, and 9 bases separated the two germline ends. Germline V gives CDR1 MDHEN, CDR2 SYDVKM. CDR3 sequence (DNA): TGTGCCAGCAGTTTACCCTGGCCTAGCACAGATACGCAGTATTTT. This encodes CASSLPWPSTDTQYF.

This rearrangement joins TRBV29-1 to TRBJ2-1, with D perhaps assigned TRBD1 or TRBD2 (6 bases each). Deletions cut 1 base from V and 5 bases from J, with 18 bases between. The CDR3 loop spans 16 amino acids. Germline CDR1 reads SQVTM; CDR2 reads ANQGSEA. The CDR3 reads CSVEGKIGGLDNEQFF. DNA for the CDR3: TGCAGCGTTGAAGGAAAGATAGGGGGGTTGGACAATGAGCAGTTCTTC.

In this sample, this clonotype turned up a few times. The chain links TRBV10-3 to TRBJ2-1; D remains unclear. Germline V gene lookup returns CDR1 ENHRY and CDR2 SYGVKD. V was clipped by 6 bases and J by 0 bases, with 6 bases between them. The CDR3 contains 13 residues. The chain's CDR3 is CAIRANSYNEQFF. CDR3 bases: TGTGCCATCAGGGCTAACTCCTACAATGAGCAGTTCTTC.

As to this clonotype: Just one base apart from a much larger clone, this may be a read error. The chain uses TRBV3-1 and TRBJ2-7, with unresolved D. CDR3 length equals 15 residues. From germline, CDR1 is LGHDT and CDR2 YNNKEL (reference sequence). V was cut by 0 bases and J by 4 bases, with 13 bases left in between. The CDR3 DNA is TGTGCCAGCAGCCAAGATCGGGCGGCACGGTACGAGCAGTACTTC. Translation gives CASSQDRAARYEQYF.

To note about this clonotype: This may come from a read error, since a much larger clone is one base off. The chain joins TRBV7-9 to TRBJ1-1; D is possibly TRBD1 (6 bases). The CDR3 runs to 14 residues. CDR1 is SEHNR, CDR2 FQNEAQ, per germline (reference sequence). The V end was cut by 5 bases, the J end by 4 bases, with 14 bases between. The CDR3 bases are TGTGCCAGCAGCACACCGGACAGACGCACTGAAGCTTTCTTT. Translating it yields CASSTPDRRTEAFF.

A note on this clonotype: It is likely a read error, because the conserved phenylalanine at the end of the CDR3 is missing. The gene calls are TRBV27 and TRBJ2-5; D possibly matches TRBD1 or TRBD2 (5 bases each). Trimming removed 5 bases from V and 9 bases from J, with 25 bases in between. The CDR3 covers 16 residues. Germline V CDR1 and CDR2: MNHEY, SMNVEV (reference sequence). In DNA form, the CDR3 reads TGTGCCAGCAGTACACCAAGGGGCCGGAGGAATTGGGCCCAGTACCTC. This gives the protein CASSTPRGRRNWAQYL.

This clonotype was detected once. Its ends do not fully match the called genes, so a read error is possible. The chain employs TRBV12-3 or TRBV12-4 and TRBJ1-1; 8 bases fit TRBD1. This CDR3 is built from 14 residues. As DNA, the CDR3 is TGTGCCAGCAGGCCACAGGGGGTGAACATTGAAGCTTTCTTT. This encodes CASRPQGVNIEAFF.

The rearrangement links TRBV2 to TRBJ2-1; 11 bases fit TRBD1. The CDR3 is 15 residues long. J lost 4 bases, V lost 9 bases, and 8 bases had no gene match. CDR1 is SNHLY and CDR2 is FYNNEI in the germline V gene. CDR3 in amino acids: CASTDGTGGYNEQFF. CDR3 nucleotides: TGTGCCAGTACAGACGGGACAGGGGGGTACAATGAGCAGTTCTTC.

V usage is TRBV28 and J usage is TRBJ2-1, with a possible D match to TRBD1 (5 bases). V shed 6 bases and J shed 2 bases, with 23 bases lying between them. Germline CDR1 and CDR2: MDHEN and SYDVKM. The CDR3 sequence is 18 residues long. The CDR3 here is CASSPIPRAGMAYNEQFF. DNA of the CDR3: TGTGCCAGCAGCCCAATTCCCCGGGCAGGGATGGCCTACAATGAGCAGTTCTTC.

This clonotype was counted ten times or more. This sequence joins TRBV20-1 and TRBJ1-5, with TRBD1 as a possible D gene (6 bases). Germline lookup yields CDR1 DFQATT and CDR2 SNEGSKA (reference sequence). Trimming shortened V by 2 bases and J by 7 bases, and 9 bases separated the two germline ends. The CDR3 sequence is 12 residues long. The DNA of the CDR3 is TGCAGTGCTAGACAGGGGACCCAGCCCCAGCATTTT. Amino acid sequence: CSARQGTQPQHF.

There are many counts of this clonotype. V usage is TRBV15 and J usage is TRBJ2-3, with a weak D call TRBD2 (6 bases). This CDR3 contains 17 residues. The germline V gene encodes CDR1 LNHNV and CDR2 YYDKDF (reference sequence). V was shortened by 8 bases and J by 4 bases, with 25 bases between the two germline ends. This CDR3 is CATADSGGSGLPDTQYF. The CDR3 DNA is TGTGCCACCGCCGATAGTGGGGGGAGCGGGTTACCAGATACGCAGTATTTT.